A single sample gave rise to the 9 T cell receptor beta chains below, sequenced in a study of control samples from healthy donors and cancer patients. Some clones are missing from TCRdb's copy, which holds only in-frame ones; the method was immunoSEQ multiplex PCR. The table lists roughly 200,000 clones. The sequenced sample consisted of blood. These TCRs come from a woman in her twenties or thirties in good health.

The chain employs TRBV5-1 and TRBJ1-1, with TRBD1 matching over 8 bases. Trimming at V came to 0 bases and at J to 5 bases, leaving 9 bases not matched to a gene. CDR1 and CDR2 (germline): SGHRS, YFSETQ. This CDR3 is built from 16 residues. The CDR3 sequence is CASSLDGRGLKTEAFF. The CDR3 nucleotides read TGCGCCAGCAGCTTGGACGGCAGGGGGCTAAAGACTGAAGCTTTCTTT. The whole variable domain, remainder taken from reference TRBV5-1 and TRBJ1-1, is KAGVTQTPRYLIKTRGQQVTLSCSPISGHRSVSWYQQTPGQGLQFLFEYFSETQRNKGNFPGRFSGRQFSNSRSEMNVSTLELGDSALYLCASSLDGRGLKTEAFFGQGTRLTVV.

The rearrangement links TRBV2 to TRBJ2-1; 8 bases align to TRBD1. CDR1 is SNHLY and CDR2 is FYNNEI in the germline V gene. V lost 6 bases to trimming and J lost 4 bases; unmatched junction nucleotides: 11. CDR3 length: 16 residues. The CDR3 DNA follows: TGTGCCAGCAGAAAACAGGGGGTTCGGACGTACAATGAGCAGTTCTTC. Translating gives CASRKQGVRTYNEQFF.

The rearrangement uses TRBV6-5 and TRBJ2-1, with 7 bases that match TRBD2. V shed 1 base, J shed 5 bases, and the junction held 2 bases outside the gene matches. The germline CDR1 and CDR2 sequences are MNHEY and SVGAGI. The length of the CDR3 is 14 residues. The CDR3 spells CASSYWEGHNEQFF. The CDR3 DNA reads TGTGCCAGCAGTTACTGGGAGGGCCACAATGAGCAGTTCTTC.

Turning to this clone: At the DNA level, this CDR3 is encoded by other sequences in the same sample as well. The chain joins TRBV9 to TRBJ1-2; the D is unclear. The V end was cut by 2 bases, the J end by 2 bases, with 7 bases between. The CDR3 contains 13 residues. The germline gives CDR1 SGDLS, CDR2 YYNGEE. The CDR3 is CASSVDRNYGYTF. CDR3 sequence (DNA): TGTGCCAGCAGCGTCGACCGAAACTATGGCTACACCTTC.

V is TRBV6-5 and J is TRBJ1-2; D not certain. This CDR3 contains 12 residues. Looked up from germline, CDR1 is MNHEY and CDR2 is SVGAGI. Trimming removed 2 bases from V and 3 bases from J, with 4 bases in between. This CDR3 is CASSYGYYGYTF. The CDR3 coding sequence is TGTGCCAGCAGTTACGGGTACTATGGCTACACCTTC.

The J gene is TRBJ2-3, the V gene TRBV5-5; a possible D gene is TRBD2 (6 bases). Germline assignment: CDR1 SGHKS and CDR2 YYEKEE (reference sequence). The ends were cut back, 1 base at V and 1 base at J, with 13 bases in the middle. The CDR3 is 16 amino acids. DNA for the CDR3: TGTGCCAGCAGCTTGTATTCTGGAGGGGGCACAGATACGCAGTATTTT. It is translated as CASSLYSGGGTDTQYF.

The chain recombines TRBV9 with TRBJ2-1, with D possibly matching TRBD1 (6 bases). CDR1 and CDR2 (germline): SGDLS, YYNGEE. Trimming cost V 0 bases and J 8 bases, with 9 bases left between them. CDR3 size: 13 residues. In DNA form, the CDR3 reads TGTGCCAGCAGCGTAGGCCCAGGGGATGAGCAGTTCTTC. Protein: CASSVGPGDEQFF.

This sequence joins TRBV6-2 or TRBV6-3 and TRBJ1-5; D ambiguous. Germline loops: CDR1 MNHEY, CDR2 SVGEGT. The CDR3 has 14 residues. Deletions cut 2 bases from V and 9 bases from J, with 14 bases between. As DNA, the CDR3 is TGTGCCAGCAGTTACCCGCGGACCGGGCGGCCCCAGCATTTT. Encoded protein: CASSYPRTGRPQHF.

The chain has TRBV19 and TRBJ2-2; the D is unclear. V was pared by 7 bases and J by 4 bases, with 4 bases between. The CDR3 length is 11 residues. CDR1 and CDR2 from the germline V gene are LNHDA and SQIVND (reference sequence). The CDR3 DNA reads TGTGCCAGTACAGTCACCGGGGAGCTGTTTTTT. Encoded protein: CASTVTGELFF.